This T cell receptor beta chain was sequenced in a study of T cell responses to AZD1222 COVID-19 vaccine. Study-level findings and limits: Donor demographics were predominantly white British with a female majority; clonal diversity may be underestimated. Only a handful of individuals given AZD1222 were seropositive at baseline. Repertoire sampling was restricted to post-peak T cell response timepoints. The study found vaccine-associated CD4 TCRs spanning spike, dominant at 160-218 and 743-854.

Deletions cut 0 bases from V and 1 base from J, with 7 bases between. Per the germline V gene, CDR1 is SGHNT and CDR2 is YYREEE (reference sequence). The CDR3 runs to 14 residues. Produced via immunoSEQ multiplex PCR; TCRdb's table is partial and in-frame only. The sample includes about 97,000 clones, 70% to 90% of them seen just once. Comment on this clone: The antigen is undetermined.

This clonotype was sampled from an adult who received the AZD1222 COVID-19 vaccine. Sample: peripheral blood, taken 28 days after the second AZD1222 dose. V gene TRBV5-4 combines with J gene TRBJ1-1; D is unclear. DNA for the CDR3: TGTGCCAGCAGCTTGGCCGTCCCGAACACTGAAGCTTTCTTT. Encoded protein: CASSLAVPNTEAFF.